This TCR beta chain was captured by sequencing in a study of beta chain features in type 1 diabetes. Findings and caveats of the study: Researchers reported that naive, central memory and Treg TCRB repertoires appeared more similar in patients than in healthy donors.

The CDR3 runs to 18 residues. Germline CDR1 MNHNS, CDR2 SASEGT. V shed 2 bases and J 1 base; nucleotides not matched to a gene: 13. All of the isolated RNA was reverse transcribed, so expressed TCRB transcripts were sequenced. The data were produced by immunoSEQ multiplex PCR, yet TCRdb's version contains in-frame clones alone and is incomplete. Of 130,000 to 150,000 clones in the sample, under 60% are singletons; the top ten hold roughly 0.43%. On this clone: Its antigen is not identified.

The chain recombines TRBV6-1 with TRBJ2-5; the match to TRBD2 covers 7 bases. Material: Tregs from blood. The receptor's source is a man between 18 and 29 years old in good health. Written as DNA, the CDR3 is TGTGCCAGCAGTGAATTTGCGGCTAGCGGACTTTCCCAAGAGACCCAGTACTTC. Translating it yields CASSEFAASGLSQETQYF.